The present T cell receptor beta chain was sequenced within a study of T cell responses to AZD1222 COVID-19 vaccine. V lost 7 bases to trimming and J lost 9 bases, with 22 bases between them. This CDR3 contains 14 residues. CDR1 and CDR2 from the germline V gene are SGHRS and YFSETQ. Produced via immunoSEQ multiplex PCR; TCRdb's table is partial and in-frame only. This table holds about 140,000 clones, approximately 92% found once. The TCR sequence derives from an adult in good health. This sequence joins TRBV5-1 and TRBJ1-2, with D maybe TRBD1 (5 bases). The sample was peripheral blood, taken on day 0 of AZD1222 vaccination. The CDR3 loop is CASRPAGTAGSYTF. The CDR3 coding sequence is TGCGCCAGCCGCCCAGCTGGGACTGCCGGGAGCTACACCTTC.